This T cell receptor (beta chain) was observed in a study of PD-1 blockade in mismatch repair-deficient tumors. Turning to the study itself: Patients had approximately 13 mismatch repair-deficient cancer types and were previously treated and progressing. Study observations and caveats: Rapid post-treatment expansion, then contraction, generally preceding radiologic response, marked tumor-resident clones.

Using immunoSEQ multiplex PCR, the repertoire was profiled, and TCRdb retains in-frame clones only, with some absent. The data show under 9,500 clones, 88% seen once. Time point indicated: roughly 11-day in vitro stimulation with candidate neoantigen peptide 7. Every patient had mismatch repair deficiency by PCR or immunohistochemistry. The CDR3 loop spans 12 amino acids. Germline V gene sequence: CDR1 MNHNS, CDR2 SASEGT. With regard to this clone: What it binds is not known. One end of the junction does not line up with germline, which may come from a read error.

This receptor was obtained from an adult with mismatch repair-deficient cancer. Source: cells cultured in vitro, taken from a patient treated with pembrolizumab. V gene TRBV6-1 combines with J gene TRBJ2-7; 10 nucleotides align to TRBD1. This CDR3 is CASSEPGQGLHF. The CDR3 coding sequence is TGTGCCAGCAGTGAACCGGGACAGGGGTTGCACTTC.